The 14 T cell receptor beta chains presented below share a single source sample, sequenced in a study of blood T cells in healthy people across ages. The authors ran a second PCR of 7 to 11 cycles using a sample-barcoded 5' primer and a J-beta primer mix. MiXCR, run by TCRdb on the 5' RACE reads, gives a single entry per CDR3 protein. Among about 780,000 distinct CDR3 sequences listed, more than 25% were seen once. The same data also contributed to another study, on T cells of mothers and their children.

Sequenced: blood. The receptors derive from a boy aged 10-17 years in good health.

This clonotype has a handful of counts. The J gene is TRBJ1-6, the V gene TRBV6-2 or TRBV6-3; 9 bases map to TRBD1. V was clipped by 6 bases and J by 10 bases; unmatched bases: 10. CDR3 length: 15 amino acids. Germline loops: CDR1 MNHEY, CDR2 SVGEGT. CDR3 loop: CASRNEDRGSSPLHF. The CDR3 bases are TGTGCCAGCAGGAACGAAGACAGGGGGTCCTCACCCCTCCACTTT.

V and J are TRBV7-9 and TRBJ1-2; D unclear. Trimming removed 5 bases from V and 6 bases from J, with 16 bases in between. Germline CDR1 SEHNR, CDR2 FQNEAQ (reference sequence). The CDR3 is 14 residues long. The CDR3 DNA reads as TGTGCCAGCAGCCCTCCTGACGCCTTCAATGGCTACACCTTC. This encodes CASSPPDAFNGYTF.

V usage is TRBV20-1 and J usage is TRBJ2-1; either TRBD1 or TRBD2 may supply D (5 bases each). The V and J ends lost 0 bases and 5 bases respectively, with 8 bases between them. The CDR3 totals 13 residues. From germline, CDR1 is DFQATT and CDR2 SNEGSKA (reference sequence). Here the CDR3 reads CSAREGTDNEQFF. As DNA, the CDR3 is TGCAGTGCTAGAGAAGGGACGGACAATGAGCAGTTCTTC.

The V and J genes are TRBV5-1 and TRBJ2-5; 7 bases align to TRBD1. This CDR3 has 15 residues. The V gene's germline CDR1 is SGHRS and CDR2 YFSETQ. Trimming took 0 bases from V and 1 from J; bases not matched to a gene: 3. The CDR3 nucleotides read TGCGCCAGCAGCTTGGGGGACAGCCTCCAAGAGACCCAGTACTTC. Amino acid sequence: CASSLGDSLQETQYF.

The V and J genes are TRBV12-3 or TRBV12-4 and TRBJ2-4; TRBD1 might be the D (5 bases). The length of the CDR3 is 13 residues. Trimming stripped 4 bases from V and 8 bases from J, with 12 bases between. The CDR3, as DNA: TGTGCCAGCAGTTCGTTGGGGCAGGACATTCAGTACTTC. It yields the protein CASSSLGQDIQYF.

The J gene is TRBJ1-2, the V gene TRBV12-3 or TRBV12-4; weak D call: TRBD1 (6 bases). V gave up 3 bases and J gave up 7 bases, with 12 bases separating them. This CDR3 has 13 amino acids. The CDR3 loop reads CASSFGDTGGYTF. DNA of the CDR3: TGTGCCAGCAGTTTTGGGGACACGGGTGGCTACACCTTC.

This clonotype was observed a handful of times. This chain links TRBV25-1 with TRBJ2-3; D gene uncertain. The CDR3 contains 12 residues. With 3 bases removed from V and 6 bases from J, the gap between germline ends came to 7 bases. Germline V gene sequence: CDR1 MGHDK, CDR2 SYGVNS. This CDR3 is CASSEAADTQYF. CDR3 sequence (DNA): TGTGCCAGCAGTGAGGCAGCGGATACGCAGTATTTT.

This clonotype was detected only a few times. The rearrangement joins TRBV10-3 to TRBJ2-5, with 7 bases aligning to TRBD1. The CDR3 runs to 15 residues. Per the germline V gene, CDR1 is ENHRY and CDR2 is SYGVKD. Losses at the gene ends were 2 bases for V and 1 base for J; bases not matched to a gene: 4. The CDR3 DNA reads as TGTGCCATCAGTGAGGACAGGGAGCTCCAAGAGACCCAGTACTTC. This codes for CAISEDRELQETQYF.

In its sample, this clonotype was seen a few times. The CDR3 sequence: CSASPRTSIGETQYF. The DNA of the CDR3 is TGCAGTGCTAGCCCCAGGACTAGCATAGGGGAGACCCAGTACTTC. The chain joins TRBV20-1 to TRBJ2-5; 8 nucleotides line up with TRBD2. Germline V lookup: CDR1 DFQATT, CDR2 SNEGSKA (reference sequence). With V trimmed by 3 bases and J by 5 bases, 11 bases remained unmatched. This CDR3 has 15 amino acids.

The chain joins TRBV12-3 or TRBV12-4 to TRBJ2-5; D may be TRBD2 (7 bases). The V end was cut by 6 bases, the J end by 5 bases, with 16 bases between. CDR3 length equals 14 residues. The CDR3, as DNA: TGTGCCAGCAGCCCCTCCGCGGGGGCGGAGACCCAGTACTTC. It yields the protein CASSPSAGAETQYF.

The genes are TRBV7-3 and TRBJ2-6; D may be TRBD1 (5 bases). The CDR3 loop spans 18 amino acids. Looked up from germline, CDR1 is SGHTA and CDR2 is FQGTGA. V lost 1 base and J 6 bases, leaving 19 bases between the germline ends. CDR3 sequence reads: CASSLSGHASDMANVLTF. The CDR3 DNA follows: TGTGCCAGCAGCTTAAGCGGACACGCTTCTGATATGGCCAACGTCCTGACTTTC.

J is TRBJ1-5 and V is TRBV9; no clear D. CDR3 size: 15 residues. Germline V gene lookup returns CDR1 SGDLS and CDR2 YYNGEE. Trimming pared 0 bases from V and 0 bases from J, leaving 7 bases between. The CDR3 reads CASSVDWGSNQPQHF. CDR3 nucleotides: TGTGCCAGCAGCGTAGATTGGGGTAGCAATCAGCCCCAGCATTTT.

This sequence joins TRBV20-1 and TRBJ1-5; D remains unclear. The CDR3 is made up of 14 amino acids. Germline V gene lookup returns CDR1 DFQATT and CDR2 SNEGSKA (reference sequence). Trimming stripped 5 bases from V and 2 bases from J, with 13 bases between. As DNA, the CDR3 is TGCAGTGCTGCCTTAGACCGCGGCAATCAGCCCCAGCATTTT. This codes for CSAALDRGNQPQHF.

This chain links TRBV5-1 with TRBJ2-4; 7 nucleotides agree with TRBD1. Germline V lookup: CDR1 SGHRS, CDR2 YFSETQ. There are 14 residues in the CDR3. The J segment lost 2 bases and the V segment lost 4 bases, leaving 3 bases of the junction unmatched. The CDR3 DNA follows: TGCGCCAGCAGCGAAGGGGGCTCCAAAAACATTCAGTACTTC. Translation gives CASSEGGSKNIQYF.